Presented here are 18 T cell receptor beta chains from one specimen sequenced in a study of cytomegalovirus exposure and HLA in healthy donors. PCR amplification relied on 60 Vbeta primers (plus 13 Jbeta primers). The repertoire was sequenced with immunoSEQ multiplex PCR; TCRdb's copy has only in-frame clones and lacks some. The sample includes about 170,000 clones, 75% to 90% of them seen just once. The source material was PBMCs. The receptor set was obtained from a male donor in good health and CMV-seronegative.

The rearrangement joins TRBV5-4 to TRBJ1-1; no definite D call. The CDR3 is 12 amino acids. Trimming removed 5 bases from V and 0 bases from J, with 5 bases in between. CDR1 and CDR2 (germline): SGHNT, YYREEE (reference sequence). The CDR3 sequence: CASSLLNTEAFF. The CDR3 DNA reads as TGTGCCAGCAGTTTATTGAACACTGAAGCTTTCTTT. Full variable domain (outside the CDR3, taken from reference TRBV5-4 and TRBJ1-1): ETGVTQSPTHLIKTRGQQVTLRCSSQSGHNTVSWYQQALGQGPQFIFQYYREEENGRGNFPPRFSGLQFPNYSSELNVNALELDDSALYLCASSLLNTEAFFGQGTRLTVV.

The V gene is TRBV29-1, the J gene TRBJ1-1, with a tentative D call TRBD1 (6 bases). This CDR3 is built from 13 residues. In germline, CDR1 is SQVTM, CDR2 ANQGSEA. Trimming took off 5 bases at V and 3 bases at J, with 13 bases between the two ends. The CDR3 sequence is CSVSSGGDTEAFF. The CDR3 nucleotides are TGCAGCGTTTCGTCGGGGGGCGACACTGAAGCTTTCTTT.

The chain couples TRBV7-9 to TRBJ2-7; 10 bases match TRBD1. CDR1 SEHNR and CDR2 FQNEAQ come from the germline V gene (reference sequence). The CDR3 extends over 14 amino acids. Losses at the gene ends were 3 bases for V and 7 bases for J; bases not matched to a gene: 6. Written as DNA, the CDR3 is TGTGCCAGCAGCTTGGGACAGGGGATTCGGGAGCAGTACTTC. This codes for CASSLGQGIREQYF.

The chain employs TRBV6-1 and TRBJ1-1; the D gene is possibly TRBD1 (6 bases). The germline CDR1 and CDR2 sequences are MNHNS and SASEGT. The V and J ends lost 4 bases and 0 bases respectively, with 15 bases between them. This CDR3 spans 16 amino acids. In nucleotides, the CDR3 is TGTGCCAGCAGTGGACAGGCAACAAGATTGAACACTGAAGCTTTCTTT. The encoded protein is CASSGQATRLNTEAFF.

The chain is built from TRBV7-9 and TRBJ1-1; D unresolved. CDR3 size: 15 residues. Deletions cut 2 bases from V and 7 bases from J, with 17 bases between. Germline CDR1 reads SEHNR; CDR2 reads FQNEAQ (reference sequence). The CDR3 loop is CASSLFAGNDGEAFF. In DNA, the CDR3 is TGTGCCAGCAGCTTATTCGCGGGAAATGATGGTGAAGCTTTCTTT.

The chain employs TRBV6-5 and TRBJ1-6, with D tentatively TRBD1 (6 bases). The CDR3 has 15 amino acids. The V gene lost 2 bases and the J gene lost 7 bases, with 12 bases spanning the gap. From germline, CDR1 is MNHEY and CDR2 SVGAGI. CDR3 loop: CASSYDGQSNSPLHF. The CDR3 DNA reads TGTGCCAGCAGTTACGATGGACAGTCGAATTCACCCCTCCACTTT.

This rearrangement joins TRBV6-6 to TRBJ1-4; D unclear. This CDR3 spans 14 amino acids. Germline V gene sequence: CDR1 MNHNY, CDR2 SVGAGI (reference sequence). Trimming removed 3 bases from V and 8 bases from J, with 13 bases in between. The CDR3 here is CASSYGQTIEKLFF. The CDR3 DNA sequence: TGTGCCAGCAGTTATGGCCAAACAATAGAAAAACTGTTTTTT.

This chain connects TRBV6-6 to TRBJ1-1; 9 nucleotides match TRBD1. The CDR3 is 15 amino acids. The V gene's germline CDR1 is MNHNY and CDR2 SVGAGI (reference sequence). Losses at the gene ends were 2 bases for V and 4 bases for J; bases not matched to a gene: 5. CDR3 coding DNA: TGTGCCAGCAGTTACACGACAGGGGGAGGCACTGAAGCTTTCTTT. Translation gives CASSYTTGGGTEAFF.

This rearrangement joins TRBV14 to TRBJ1-2; D possibly corresponds to TRBD1 (5 bases). V was pared by 0 bases and J by 6 bases, with 14 bases between. The CDR3 extends over 15 amino acids. Germline loops: CDR1 SGHDN, CDR2 FVKESK. CDR3 sequence reads: CASSQDLRQGHGYTF. The CDR3 DNA reads as TGTGCCAGCAGCCAAGATCTCCGGCAGGGTCATGGCTACACCTTC. Looking up the rest from reference TRBV14 and TRBJ1-2 gives the full variable domain: EAGVTQFPSHSVIEKGQTVTLRCDPISGHDNLYWYRRVMGKEIKFLLHFVKESKQDESGMPNNRFLAERTGGTYSTLKVQPAELEDSGVYFCASSQDLRQGHGYTFGSGTRLTVV.

J is TRBJ1-5 and V is TRBV7-9; 7 bases agree with TRBD1. Germline trimming cut 0 bases from V and 1 base from J; bases unmatched to any gene: 0. The CDR3 contains 15 residues. Germline CDR1 reads SEHNR; CDR2 reads FQNEAQ (reference sequence). CDR3 sequence: CASSLADRSNQPQHF. CDR3 nucleotide sequence: TGTGCCAGCAGCTTAGCGGACAGGAGCAATCAGCCCCAGCATTTT.

The genes are TRBV5-4 and TRBJ2-2; TRBD2 matches 10 bases. The CDR3 consists of 16 residues. V shed 4 bases and J 3 bases; nucleotides not matched to a gene: 6. Germline V gives CDR1 SGHNT, CDR2 YYREEE (reference sequence). CDR3 sequence: CASSGSSGRYTGELFF. The DNA of the CDR3 is TGTGCCAGCAGCGGATCTAGCGGGAGATACACCGGGGAGCTGTTTTTT.

Only a few counts were recorded for this clone. The chain links TRBV7-8 to TRBJ1-1; D gene unclear. From germline, CDR1 is SGHVS and CDR2 FQNEAQ. The CDR3 has 13 residues. Trimming took off 5 bases at V and 11 bases at J, with 18 bases between the two ends. Here the CDR3 reads CASSDLWETGAFF. In DNA form, the CDR3 reads TGTGCCAGCAGCGATCTATGGGAGACCGGGGCTTTCTTT.

The chain uses TRBV5-1 and TRBJ2-1; 7 bases fit TRBD1. The germline gives CDR1 SGHRS, CDR2 YFSETQ. Unmatched junction bases numbered 11, after V lost 0 bases and J lost 8 bases. This CDR3 has 16 amino acids. In DNA form, the CDR3 reads TGCGCCAGCAGCTTGGGCGGACAGGTCGGCGTCGATGAGCAGTTCTTC. Translation: CASSLGGQVGVDEQFF.

The chain is built from TRBV6-5 and TRBJ2-7, with TRBD2 matching over 10 bases. Germline CDR1 is MNHEY and CDR2 is SVGAGI. V was pared by 6 bases and J by 6 bases, with 8 bases of the junction left unmatched. CDR3 length: 14 residues. CDR3 loop: CASRPSGGAVEQYF. The CDR3 nucleotides read TGTGCCAGCAGGCCCAGCGGGGGGGCCGTCGAGCAGTACTTC.

Only a few counts were recorded for this clone. The J gene is TRBJ2-3, the V gene TRBV9, with 8 positions matching TRBD2. Germline V gene sequence: CDR1 SGDLS, CDR2 YYNGEE. With V trimmed by 4 bases and J by 5 bases, 12 bases remained unmatched. The CDR3 runs 16 residues. CDR3 DNA: TGTGCCAGCAGCTCCACCCGGGGGGGTAGTTTAGATACGCAGTATTTT. Protein product: CASSSTRGGSLDTQYF.

Only a few counts were recorded for this clone. The CDR3 reads CASSQDIHSGNTIYF. In nucleotides, the CDR3 is TGCGCCAGCAGTCAGGACATCCACTCTGGAAACACCATATATTTT. V gene TRBV4-1 combines with J gene TRBJ1-3; TRBD1 might be the D (5 bases). Between the trimmed V and J ends, which lost 6 bases and 0 bases, there was a span of 12 bases. CDR3 length: 15 amino acids. Germline V gene sequence: CDR1 MGHRA, CDR2 YSYEKL.

About this clone: One junction end disagrees with the germline gene, perhaps due to a read error. The chain has TRBV30 and TRBJ1-1; D gene uncertain. The CDR3 has 12 amino acids. Germline V gene data show CDR1 as GTSNPN and CDR2 as SVGIG (reference sequence). The chain's CDR3 is CAGRRGSTEAFF. DNA of the CDR3: TGTGCCGGGAGACGCGGCAGCACTGAAGCTTTCTTT.

The V gene is TRBV29-1, the J gene TRBJ2-7, with TRBD1 matching over 8 bases. Unmatched junction bases numbered 12, after V lost 7 bases and J lost 1 base. CDR1 is SQVTM, CDR2 ANQGSEA, per germline. The CDR3 totals 15 residues. CDR3 protein: CSAHTGTGYSYEQYF. The CDR3 DNA follows: TGCAGCGCCCATACCGGGACAGGATATTCCTACGAGCAGTACTTC.